This T cell receptor (beta chain) originates from a study of cytomegalovirus exposure and HLA in healthy donors. Overall study findings and caveats: More clonal expansion characterized HLA-associated TCR beta chains than equally common others in a later analysis. Follow-up analysis found HLA locus-dependent TCR association rates, highest for DRB1 and lowest for HLA-C. In an earlier analysis, about 87% or about 30%: the productive usage of most TCR beta V segments. Some V segments could not be told apart, so they were left out, TRBV6-2 and TRBV6-3 among them.

60 Vbeta and 13 Jbeta primers were used in PCR. Produced via immunoSEQ multiplex PCR; TCRdb's table is partial and in-frame only. Here the sample table reports approximately 110,000 clones. The trim removed 0 bases at V and 5 bases at J, leaving 4 bases unmatched. The CDR3 consists of 16 residues. Germline CDR1 is MNHEY and CDR2 is SMNVEV (reference sequence). Remarks on this clone: Antigen specificity is unknown.

Sequencing used PBMCs. This receptor was identified in a man aged 18 to 30 in good health and CMV-seronegative. The chain is built from TRBV27 and TRBJ1-1, with 12 bases that match TRBD1. The CDR3 nucleotides read TGTGCCAGCAGTTTATCTCCGGGACAGGGGGCGACTGAAGCTTTCTTT. It yields the protein CASSLSPGQGATEAFF.